The rows below give T cell receptor beta chains drawn from one sample of a study of Tregs in tolerant kidney transplant recipients. Here immunoSEQ multiplex PCR was the method, and the copy in TCRdb shows in-frame clones only, minus some. Among 81,000 or so clones listed, over 75% were seen once. Here the sequenced sample was CD4+ T cells from blood (PBMCs), taken 24 months after the transplant. These receptors were obtained from a human patient who received a combined kidney and bone marrow transplant. Some of these T cells may belong to the graft donor. Both conserved end residues are part of each CDR3. Fields, in order: V gene, J gene, CDR3 protein.

V: TRBV28
J: TRBJ1-6
CDR3: CASKGRANSPLHF

V: TRBV7-3
J: TRBJ2-3
CDR3: CASSSGLYSDTQYF

V: TRBV6-6
J: TRBJ1-1
CDR3: CASIRGQGARNTEAFF

V: TRBV19
J: TRBJ2-1
CDR3: CASSKIERAFGNEQFF

V: TRBV28
J: TRBJ1-2
CDR3: CASSLEYNYGYTF

V: TRBV7-9
J: TRBJ2-3
CDR3: CASSSGQISTDTQYF

V: TRBV27
J: TRBJ1-3
CDR3: CASFSIYF

V: TRBV11-3
J: TRBJ2-2
CDR3: CASSLGTSGSGELFF

V: TRBV7-9
J: TRBJ1-2
CDR3: CASSQRGGLDRANYGYTF

V: TRBV14
J: TRBJ2-2
CDR3: CASSQNLDTGELFF

V: TRBV7-9
J: TRBJ1-1
CDR3: CASSREVTEAFF

V: TRBV5-1
J: TRBJ2-2
CDR3: CASSLAHRQGVTGELFF

V: TRBV30
J: TRBJ1-1
CDR3: CAWSEQGEAEAFF

V: TRBV2
J: TRBJ2-7
CDR3: CASDVRPYEQYF

V: TRBV27
J: TRBJ1-2
CDR3: CASRLGGADGYTF

V: TRBV9
J: TRBJ2-7
CDR3: CASSVHPGSTTYEQYF

V: TRBV5-6
J: TRBJ2-3
CDR3: CASTALDRVKTDTQYF

V: TRBV30
J: TRBJ2-1
CDR3: CAWSVSWGGAYNEQFF

V: TRBV7-2
J: TRBJ1-3
CDR3: CASSLDISSGNTIYF

V: TRBV5-6
J: TRBJ1-5
CDR3: CASSLKGVGNQPQHF

V: TRBV29-1
J: TRBJ2-3
CDR3: CSVDREGIHTDTQYF

V: TRBV6-1
J: TRBJ1-3
CDR3: CASRLQGTGNTIYF

V: TRBV5-1
J: TRBJ1-2
CDR3: CAGAGGNYGYTF

V: TRBV28
J: TRBJ1-1
CDR3: CASSSPHSGDTEAFF

V: TRBV27
J: TRBJ1-1
CDR3: CASSSYKMNTEAFF

V: TRBV2
J: TRBJ2-6
CDR3: CATSIGSGANVLTF

V: TRBV7-7
J: TRBJ2-5
CDR3: CASSLTGQRMETQYF

V: TRBV6-5
J: TRBJ1-3
CDR3: CASSLDRSSGNTIYF

V: TRBV30
J: TRBJ2-5
CDR3: CAWSPEETQYF

V: TRBV10-1
J: TRBJ2-3
CDR3: CGDGGGGDTQYF

V: TRBV12-5
J: TRBJ1-5
CDR3: CASADGQISNQPQHF